The 28 T cell receptor beta chains below were found in one sample sequenced in a study of T cells expressing NK-cell markers. TCRdb re-analyzed the 5' RACE reads; it lists each CDR3 protein once, without DNA. Here the sample table reports 250,000 or so distinct CDR3 sequences. The source material was blood T cells: a sorted CD56 or NKG2C T cell subset, CD4+ or CD8+ T cells, or bulk PBMC T cells (not recorded which). These receptors all stem from a woman aged 18-70 years in good health.

The chain carries TRBV5-1 and TRBJ2-7; TCRdb's assignment of TRBD2 cannot be checked, as there is no DNA. The CDR3 contains 14 residues. The germline V gene has CDR1 SGHRS and CDR2 YFSETQ. The CDR3 here is CASRVGLAETEQYF.

The rearrangement uses TRBV29-1 and TRBJ1-3; the D call from TCRdb, TRBD1, cannot be confirmed without DNA. The germline gives CDR1 SQVTM, CDR2 ANQGSEA. The CDR3 length is 14 residues. The CDR3 sequence: CSALQGWSGNTIYF.

The chain uses TRBV6-1 and TRBJ2-1. Germline CDR1 and CDR2: MNHNS and SASEGT. CDR3 length: 14 residues. CDR3 sequence: CASSLTQVRNEQFF.

The chain carries TRBV10-3 and TRBJ1-4; the D call from TCRdb, TRBD1, cannot be confirmed without DNA. The CDR3 is made up of 18 amino acids. CDR1 and CDR2 (germline): ENHRY, SYGVKD. CDR3 residues: CAISGRDRVPPTNEKLFF.

The J gene is TRBJ2-7, the V gene TRBV12-3 or TRBV12-4; checking the TCRdb D call of TRBD2 is not possible without DNA. The CDR3 has 13 amino acids. The CDR3 is CASSTGLAGEQYF.

The rearrangement joins TRBV20-1 to TRBJ1-1; TCRdb picks TRBD1, but there is no DNA to check that call. The length of the CDR3 is 16 residues. Germline V gives CDR1 DFQATT, CDR2 SNEGSKA (reference sequence). Here the CDR3 reads CSARARRGRGISEAFF.

Here the CDR3 reads CASNQDTSNTGELFF. This sequence joins TRBV6-1 and TRBJ2-2; the D gene TCRdb calls, TRBD1, cannot be checked with no DNA. From germline, CDR1 is MNHNS and CDR2 SASEGT. There are 15 residues in the CDR3.

The V call is TRBV20-1, the J call TRBJ2-1. The V gene's germline CDR1 is DFQATT and CDR2 SNEGSKA (reference sequence). The CDR3 contains 16 residues. CDR3 in amino acids: CSARDPSGDSYNEQFF.

V usage is TRBV7-3 and J usage is TRBJ2-1; with no DNA, the TCRdb D assignment of TRBD1 cannot be verified. This CDR3 has 13 residues. From germline, CDR1 is SGHTA and CDR2 FQGTGA. The chain's CDR3 is CASSQQGPTEQFF.

The J gene is TRBJ2-1, the V gene TRBV24-1; TCRdb indicates TRBD1, and absent DNA this call remains unverified. This CDR3 comprises 18 residues. Germline loops: CDR1 KGHDR, CDR2 SFDVKD. CDR3 region: CATSGGQGGSGTYNEQFF.

The chain employs TRBV3-1 and TRBJ1-2. The CDR3 loop spans 12 amino acids. The germline V gene has CDR1 LGHDT and CDR2 YNNKEL (reference sequence). The CDR3 protein is CASSQEGNGYTF.

The V and J genes are TRBV20-1 and TRBJ2-3; TCRdb picks TRBD1, but there is no DNA to check that call. This CDR3 has 17 residues. CDR1 is DFQATT and CDR2 is SNEGSKA in the germline V gene (reference sequence). The CDR3: CSARDESLGAEPDTQYF.

The chain uses TRBV29-1 and TRBJ2-7; TCRdb's D call, TRBD1, is unchecked because there is no DNA. CDR3 length: 15 amino acids. Germline V gene data show CDR1 as SQVTM and CDR2 as ANQGSEA. This CDR3 is CTVVGSGDNNYEQYF.

J is TRBJ2-2 and V is TRBV15; TCRdb's D call, TRBD1, is unchecked because there is no DNA. The germline V gene encodes CDR1 LNHNV and CDR2 YYDKDF (reference sequence). There are 18 residues in the CDR3. CDR3 amino acids: CATSRVAPANMNTGELFF. Supplemented by reference TRBV15 and TRBJ2-2, the full variable domain reads DAMVIQNPRYQVTQFGKPVTLSCSQTLNHNVMYWYQQKSSQAPKLLFHYYDKDFNNEADTPDNFQSRRPNTSFCFLDIRSPGLGDTAMYLCATSRVAPANMNTGELFFGEGSRLTVL.

The rearrangement uses TRBV25-1 and TRBJ2-1; TCRdb's D call, TRBD1, is unchecked because there is no DNA. The length of the CDR3 is 14 residues. Germline V gene lookup returns CDR1 MGHDK and CDR2 SYGVNS. CDR3 sequence reads: CASSDPTGAHEQFF.

The chain couples TRBV7-8 to TRBJ2-7; no DNA is available, so the TRBD2 call from TCRdb remains unchecked. The CDR3 totals 17 residues. Looked up from germline, CDR1 is SGHVS and CDR2 is FQNEAQ. CDR3 sequence: CASSRSGVSGSSYEQYF.

V gene TRBV7-2 combines with J gene TRBJ2-5; without DNA, the TCRdb call of TRBD2 cannot be checked. This CDR3 contains 14 residues. Germline V gene sequence: CDR1 SGHTA, CDR2 FQGNSA. CDR3 sequence: CASRRGSLQETQYF.

The rearrangement joins TRBV11-2 to TRBJ2-3; the D gene TCRdb calls, TRBD1, cannot be checked with no DNA. The germline V gene has CDR1 SGHAT and CDR2 FQNNGV. This CDR3 is built from 18 residues. The CDR3 region is CASRPPYSGGGGTDTQYF.

The rearrangement joins TRBV30 to TRBJ2-7; absent DNA, TCRdb's TRBD2 call cannot be checked. The CDR3 extends over 13 amino acids. Germline V lookup: CDR1 GTSNPN, CDR2 SVGIG (reference sequence). This CDR3 is CAWRAPGFYEQYF.

This chain uses TRBV7-8 with TRBJ2-1; TCRdb's D gene call, TRBD1, goes unchecked for lack of DNA. Per germline, CDR1 SGHVS and CDR2 FQNEAQ. The CDR3 runs to 15 residues. The CDR3 sequence is CASSHRDRGSYEQFF. Variable domain in full (rest from reference TRBV7-8 and TRBJ2-1): GAGVSQSPRYKVAKRGQDVALRCDPISGHVSLFWYQQALGQGPEFLTYFQNEAQLDKSGLPSDRFFAERPEGSVSTLKIQRTQQEDSAVYLCASSHRDRGSYEQFFGPGTRLTVL.

This rearrangement joins TRBV4-2 to TRBJ1-1. The CDR3 length is 13 residues. The germline V gene encodes CDR1 LGHNA and CDR2 YNFKEQ. The CDR3 sequence is CASSQVRVSEAFF.

This chain connects TRBV7-2 to TRBJ2-1; TCRdb designates TRBD2, a call that cannot be tested without DNA. Germline CDR1 SGHTA, CDR2 FQGNSA. The CDR3 loop spans 15 amino acids. CDR3 sequence: CASSLELAGVDEQFF.

The chain carries TRBV10-2 and TRBJ1-1; as DNA is missing, the TRBD1 call by TCRdb cannot be tested. This CDR3 is 14 amino acids long. The germline V gene has CDR1 WSHSY and CDR2 SAAADI. The CDR3 here is CASSVLGAPAEAFF.

This chain links TRBV3-1 with TRBJ2-1; the D call from TCRdb, TRBD2, cannot be confirmed without DNA. CDR1 LGHDT and CDR2 YNNKEL come from the germline V gene (reference sequence). The CDR3 is made up of 15 amino acids. CDR3 sequence reads: CASSQDRARRTLEFF.

The genes are TRBV5-5 and TRBJ1-5; the D call of TRBD1 rests on TCRdb alone, since no DNA is present to check it. Germline values: CDR1 SGHKS, CDR2 YYEKEE (reference sequence). This CDR3 comprises 16 residues. This chain's CDR3 is CASSLAPGQSNQPQHF. The full variable domain, completed using reference TRBV5-5 and TRBJ1-5, is DAGVTQSPTHLIKTRGQQVTLRCSPISGHKSVSWYQQVLGQGPQFIFQYYEKEERGRGNFPDRFSARQFPNYSSELNVNALLLGDSALYLCASSLAPGQSNQPQHFGDGTRLSIL.

The chain combines TRBV10-3 with TRBJ2-1. CDR3 length: 16 residues. Looked up from germline, CDR1 is ENHRY and CDR2 is SYGVKD. CDR3 region: CAISNRQGTLYNEQFF.

The chain uses TRBV29-1 and TRBJ1-1; the TCRdb D gene call, TRBD1, has no DNA to confirm it. There are 14 residues in the CDR3. CDR1 and CDR2 (germline): SQVTM, ANQGSEA. CDR3: CSVRTGKTNTEAFF.

V usage is TRBV5-5 and J usage is TRBJ2-1; TCRdb's D gene call, TRBD1, goes unchecked for lack of DNA. Looked up from germline, CDR1 is SGHKS and CDR2 is YYEKEE (reference sequence). The CDR3 sequence is 15 residues long. CDR3 in amino acids: CASSFQGAAYNEQFF.